This is a list of T cell receptor beta chains from one sample in a study of siplizumab effects on memory and regulatory T cells. TCRdb keeps only in-frame clones here, not all; method: immunoSEQ multiplex PCR. The sample has approximately 100,000 clones, around 95% seen once. The sequenced sample consisted of Tregs sorted from blood. The receptors were gathered from a human donor in good health. The CDR3 runs from the conserved cysteine through the conserved F or W. Each record gives: V gene, J gene, D gene, clone size, CDR3 protein. A D gene is named only where the DNA matches it firmly. A row's size may be missing; if present it is once, few, many or a size class.

v_gene: TRBV5-6; j_gene: TRBJ2-7; d_gene: -; abundance: -; CDR3aa: CASSLESYEQYF
v_gene: TRBV11-3; j_gene: TRBJ2-5; d_gene: -; abundance: -; CDR3aa: CASSHQLEGAQETQYF
v_gene: TRBV5-6; j_gene: TRBJ1-5; d_gene: TRBD1; abundance: -; CDR3aa: CASSYRQGSNQPQHF
v_gene: TRBV7-9; j_gene: TRBJ1-4; d_gene: -; abundance: -; CDR3aa: CASSRTGTGGPLFF
v_gene: TRBV29-1; j_gene: TRBJ1-1; d_gene: TRBD1; abundance: -; CDR3aa: CSVALQGVTEAFF
v_gene: TRBV14; j_gene: TRBJ2-7; d_gene: -; abundance: -; CDR3aa: CASSQYLITNNEQYF
v_gene: TRBV5-1; j_gene: TRBJ2-7; d_gene: TRBD2; abundance: -; CDR3aa: CASSGLAGVPAEQYF
v_gene: TRBV6-6; j_gene: TRBJ2-1; d_gene: -; abundance: once; CDR3aa: CASRFLNEQFF
v_gene: TRBV11-2; j_gene: TRBJ2-7; d_gene: -; abundance: -; CDR3aa: CASSWSRGAGAYEQYF
v_gene: TRBV19; j_gene: TRBJ2-2; d_gene: -; abundance: -; CDR3aa: CASSYEWTGELFF
v_gene: TRBV11-2; j_gene: TRBJ2-7; d_gene: -; abundance: -; CDR3aa: CASSLTLAYEQYF
v_gene: TRBV2; j_gene: TRBJ2-1; d_gene: -; abundance: -; CDR3aa: CASNIPYNEQFF
v_gene: TRBV5-1; j_gene: TRBJ2-7; d_gene: TRBD2; abundance: -; CDR3aa: CASRTVAGAPEQYF
v_gene: TRBV9; j_gene: TRBJ2-2; d_gene: -; abundance: -; CDR3aa: CASSKGRPNTGELFF
v_gene: TRBV30; j_gene: TRBJ2-3; d_gene: -; abundance: -; CDR3aa: CAWSQSRADTQYF
v_gene: TRBV5-1; j_gene: TRBJ2-2; d_gene: -; abundance: -; CDR3aa: CASRYGTTGELFF